Listed below are T cell receptor beta chains from one sample, sequenced in a study of OX40 agonist ivuxolimab in advanced cancers. The method was immunoSEQ multiplex PCR; TCRdb's version includes in-frame clones alone and lacks a portion of them. The sample records some 73,000 clones, around 85% being singletons. Sequences were derived from CD4+ or CD8+ T cells sorted from blood, sampled in a trial of the OX40 agonist ivuxolimab. Receptors originate from an adult with an advanced solid tumor such as melanoma, head and neck, liver or kidney cancer. Both conserved end residues are part of each CDR3.

v_call | cdr3_aa
TRBV18 | CASSPQQGRNEKLFF
TRBV7-2 | CASSPFPRGRTDTQYF
TRBV7-9 | CASYNTGGSYGYTF
TRBV20-1 | CSARDSYEQYF
TRBV7-9 | CASSLRADQPQHF
TRBV11-2 | CASSLASGGVGETQYF
TRBV28 | CASSLWGGGTDTQYF
TRBV7-8 | CASSPPRAPGREKLFF
TRBV27 | CASSPSRLAVTGELFF
TRBV7-2 | CASSLGSGSQETQYF
TRBV27 | CASSRQFGGSAFF
TRBV13 | CASSLRARETQYF
TRBV27 | CASSLGSGTSTDTQYF
TRBV5-1 | CASSLGAGFADTQYF
TRBV14 | CASSPTRVLAGMQETQYF
TRBV6-5 | CASSIGNFGYEQYF
TRBV7-6 | CASSLGGDAYGYTF
TRBV7-7 | CASSRRSQGGRETQYF
TRBV5-6 | CASRLRGTGAHEQYF
TRBV4-1 | CASSQTDGTEPNTF
TRBV10-1 | CASSPSVDYEQYF
TRBV9 | CASSVDGNTEAFF
TRBV9 | CASSLTSGRRIYNEQFF
TRBV7-9 | CASSLVSGGNTEAFF
TRBV7-2 | CASSHGGASYNEQFF
TRBV6-1 | CASWGRVGTDTQYF
TRBV5-6 | CASSSPTGGDYGYTF
TRBV7-8 | CASRLGQGSTEAFF
TRBV28 | CASRAGTGGLGYTF
TRBV28 | CASSLGQGSSPLHF
TRBV5-4 | CASSLRGQRSYEQYF
TRBV7-2 | CASSLPQTLNTEAFF
TRBV7-9 | CASSLVGGEDEQFF
TRBV5-1 | CASSSVTSRGNIQYF
TRBV6-6 | CASSRDMAGETQYF
TRBV10-2 | CATELAGQETQYF
TRBV6-5 | CASRVRNSGNTIYF
TRBV7-8 | CASSTGSEQYF
TRBV6-5 | CASSRASINEQFF
TRBV2 | CASIPMTSGRASETQYF
TRBV29-1 | CSVVASMNTEAFF
TRBV5-1 | CASSPLPGRVETQYF
TRBV30 | CAWSVAWGGVQPQHF
TRBV5-1 | CASSWGATAGTF